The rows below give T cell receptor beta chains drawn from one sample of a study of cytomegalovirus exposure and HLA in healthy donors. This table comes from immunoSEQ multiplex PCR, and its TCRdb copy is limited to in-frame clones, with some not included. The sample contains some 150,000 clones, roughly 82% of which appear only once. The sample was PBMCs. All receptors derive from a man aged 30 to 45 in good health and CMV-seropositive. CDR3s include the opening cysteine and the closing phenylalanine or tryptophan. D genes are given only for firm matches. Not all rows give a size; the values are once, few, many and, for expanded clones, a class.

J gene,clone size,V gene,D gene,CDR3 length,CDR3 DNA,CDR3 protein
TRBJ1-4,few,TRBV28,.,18,TGTGCCAGCAGTTTGGGAGGGGTCATACGTCTCTTGGACGAAAAACTGTTTTTT,CASSLGGVIRLLDEKLFF
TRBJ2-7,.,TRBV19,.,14,TGTGCCAGTAGTATAGTAGGGAACTCCCGGGGGCAGTACTTC,CASSIVGNSRGQYF
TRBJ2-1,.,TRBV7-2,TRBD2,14,TGTGCCAGCAGCTTAGGACTAGCCCGAAATGAGCAGTTCTTC,CASSLGLARNEQFF
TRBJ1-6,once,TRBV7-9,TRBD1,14,TGTGCCAGCAGCTTCACAGGGGGGAGGTCACCCCTCCACTTT,CASSFTGGRSPLHF
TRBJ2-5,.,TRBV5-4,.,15,TGTGCCAGCAGCAACCGGGGGACCTACCAAGAGACCCAGTACTTC,CASSNRGTYQETQYF
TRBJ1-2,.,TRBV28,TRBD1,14,TGTGCCAGCAGTCCCGGGACAGGGTCCTATGGCTACACCTTC,CASSPGTGSYGYTF
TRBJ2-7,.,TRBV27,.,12,TGTGCCAGCAGTTCGGGAACCTACGAGCAGTACTTC,CASSSGTYEQYF
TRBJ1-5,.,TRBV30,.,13,TGTGCCTGGAGTGTGGGGAGGGGACAGCCCCAGCATTTT,CAWSVGRGQPQHF
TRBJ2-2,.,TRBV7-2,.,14,TGTGCCAGCAGCCTTGGGAGTAACACCGGGGAGCTGTTTTTT,CASSLGSNTGELFF
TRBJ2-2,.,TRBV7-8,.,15,TGTGCCAGCACCCTACGGAGGGGGAACACCGGGGAGCTGTTTTTT,CASTLRRGNTGELFF
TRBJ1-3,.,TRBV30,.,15,TGTGCCTGGAGTGTGGGCAGAAGCTCTGGAAACACCATATATTTT,CAWSVGRSSGNTIYF
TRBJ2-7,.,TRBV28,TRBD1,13,TGTGCCAGCTGGGACAGGACGACCTACGAGCAGTACTTC,CASWDRTTYEQYF
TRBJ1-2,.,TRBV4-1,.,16,TGCGCCAGCAGCCTCAGCGCGGTCGAGTCTTACTATGGCTACACCTTC,CASSLSAVESYYGYTF
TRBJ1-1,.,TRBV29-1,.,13,TGCAGCGTTATCGGTTTCATAGCCCCTGAAGCTTTCTTT,CSVIGFIAPEAFF
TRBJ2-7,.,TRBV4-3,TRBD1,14,TGCGCCAGCAGACCGGGACAGTTAGGCTACGAGCAGTACTTC,CASRPGQLGYEQYF
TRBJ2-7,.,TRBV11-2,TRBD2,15,TGTGCCAGCAGCGCAAGACTAGCGGGGGGCTACGAGCAGTACTTC,CASSARLAGGYEQYF
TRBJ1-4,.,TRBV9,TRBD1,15,TGTGCCAGCAGCGAGTCCGGGACAGGGTATGAAAAACTGTTTTTT,CASSESGTGYEKLFF
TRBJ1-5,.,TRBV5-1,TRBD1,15,TGCGCCAGCAGCCTGGCCGACAGGGTGCGACAGCCCCAGCATTTT,CASSLADRVRQPQHF
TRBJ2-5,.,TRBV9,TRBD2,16,TGTGCCAGCAGCGTAGACCCCAGCGGGGGGGAGGAGACCCAGTACTTC,CASSVDPSGGEETQYF
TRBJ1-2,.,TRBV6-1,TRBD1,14,TGTGCCAGCAGTTTGCAGGGGGCGGAGGATGGCTACACCTTC,CASSLQGAEDGYTF
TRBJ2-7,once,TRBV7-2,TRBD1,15,TGTGCCAGCAGCCCACAGGGGGCCTCTTTCTACGAGCAGTACTTC,CASSPQGASFYEQYF
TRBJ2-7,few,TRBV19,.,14,TGTGCCAGTAGTATAGGTGGCGGAATTTACGAGCAGTACTTC,CASSIGGGIYEQYF
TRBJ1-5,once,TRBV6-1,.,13,TGTGCCAGCAGTGTTGAGGGAAATCAGCCCCAGCATTTT,CASSVEGNQPQHF
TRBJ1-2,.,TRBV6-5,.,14,TGTGCCAGCAGTTACAGGACAAACTACTATGGCTACACCTTC,CASSYRTNYYGYTF
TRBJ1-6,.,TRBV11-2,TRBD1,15,TGTGCCAGCAGCCCCCTGGGACAGAGAAATTCACCCCTCCACTTT,CASSPLGQRNSPLHF
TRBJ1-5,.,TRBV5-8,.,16,TGTGCCAGCAGCTCACTAACAGGGACCATTAGTCAGCCCCAGCATTTT,CASSSLTGTISQPQHF
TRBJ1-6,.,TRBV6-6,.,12,TGTGCCAGCAGTCCTTATAATTCACCCCTCCACTTT,CASSPYNSPLHF
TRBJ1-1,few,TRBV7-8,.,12,TGTGCCAGCAGCTTGTTGTCAGGGGTGGCTTTCTTT,CASSLLSGVAFF
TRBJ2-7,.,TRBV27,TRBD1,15,TGTGCCAGCAGTTTATTCCAGGGGGCAAGGTCTGTGCAGTACTTC,CASSLFQGARSVQYF
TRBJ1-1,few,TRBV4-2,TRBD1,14,TGTGCCAGCAGCCAAGAAGACAGGGCCACTGAAGCTTTCTTT,CASSQEDRATEAFF
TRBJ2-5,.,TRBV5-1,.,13,TGCGCCAGCAGCCTACAGTTACAAGAGACCCAGTACTTC,CASSLQLQETQYF
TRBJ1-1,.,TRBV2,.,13,TGTGCCAGCACCGATCAGATGAACACTGAAGCTTTCTTT,CASTDQMNTEAFF
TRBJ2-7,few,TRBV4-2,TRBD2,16,TGTGCCAGCAGCCAAGATAAGGGGGCGGGAGGGTTCGAGCAGTACTTC,CASSQDKGAGGFEQYF
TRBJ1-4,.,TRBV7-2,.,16,TGTGCCAGCAGCCTACGACAGGCCGCAACTAATGAAAAACTGTTTTTT,CASSLRQAATNEKLFF
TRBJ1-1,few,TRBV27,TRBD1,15,TGTGCCAGCAGTAAGACAGGGGCCCTGAACACTGAAGCTTTCTTT,CASSKTGALNTEAFF
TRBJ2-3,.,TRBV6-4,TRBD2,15,TGTGCCAGCAGTGTTTCCGGACTAGCTAGAGATACGCAGTATTTT,CASSVSGLARDTQYF
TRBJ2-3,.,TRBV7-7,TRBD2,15,TGTGCCAGCAGCGCCAGCGGGGGGGACACAGATACGCAGTATTTT,CASSASGGDTDTQYF
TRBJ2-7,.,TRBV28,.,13,TGTGCCAGCAGTTTCCCGACAACCCACGAGCAGTACTTC,CASSFPTTHEQYF
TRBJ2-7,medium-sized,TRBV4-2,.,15,TGTGCCAGCAGCCAAGATCAGGGTAGCCCCTACGAGCAGTACTTC,CASSQDQGSPYEQYF
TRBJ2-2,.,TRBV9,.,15,TGTGCCAGCATTTACACCTGGGCCCCCCCCGGGGAGCTGTTTTTT,CASIYTWAPPGELFF
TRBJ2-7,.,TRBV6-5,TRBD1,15,TGTGCCAGCAGTTTTCTGCAGGGGGTCTCCTACGAGCAGTACTTC,CASSFLQGVSYEQYF
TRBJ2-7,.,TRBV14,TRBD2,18,TGTGCCAGCAGCCAAGATGCGGCTAGCGGGGGGAAAACCTACGAGCAGTACTTC,CASSQDAASGGKTYEQYF
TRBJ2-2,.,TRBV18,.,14,TGTGCCAGCTCACGGAACAGGGAAACCGGGGAGCTGTTTTTT,CASSRNRETGELFF
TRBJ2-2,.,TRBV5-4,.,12,TGTGCCAGCAGCTTTCCTACCGGGGAGCTGTTTTTT,CASSFPTGELFF
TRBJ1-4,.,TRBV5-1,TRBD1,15,TGCGCCAGCAGCTCGGGACAGCGACATAATGAAAAACTGTTTTTT,CASSSGQRHNEKLFF